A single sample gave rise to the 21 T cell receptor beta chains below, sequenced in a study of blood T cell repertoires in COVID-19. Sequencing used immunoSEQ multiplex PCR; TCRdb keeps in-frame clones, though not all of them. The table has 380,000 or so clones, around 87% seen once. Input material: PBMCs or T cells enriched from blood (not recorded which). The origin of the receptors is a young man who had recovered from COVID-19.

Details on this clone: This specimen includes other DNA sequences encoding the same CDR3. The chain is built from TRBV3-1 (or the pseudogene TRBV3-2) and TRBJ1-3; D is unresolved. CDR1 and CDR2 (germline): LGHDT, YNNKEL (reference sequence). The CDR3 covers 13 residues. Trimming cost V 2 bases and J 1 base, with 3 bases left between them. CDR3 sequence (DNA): TGTGCCAGCAGCCAACGGTCTGGAAACACCATATATTTT. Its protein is CASSQRSGNTIYF.

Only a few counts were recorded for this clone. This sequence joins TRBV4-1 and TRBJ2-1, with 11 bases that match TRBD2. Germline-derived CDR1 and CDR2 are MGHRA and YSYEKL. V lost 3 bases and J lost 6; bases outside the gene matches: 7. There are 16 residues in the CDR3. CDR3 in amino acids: CASSQNLAGGLNEQFF. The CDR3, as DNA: TGCGCCAGCAGCCAGAATCTAGCGGGGGGCCTCAATGAGCAGTTCTTC.

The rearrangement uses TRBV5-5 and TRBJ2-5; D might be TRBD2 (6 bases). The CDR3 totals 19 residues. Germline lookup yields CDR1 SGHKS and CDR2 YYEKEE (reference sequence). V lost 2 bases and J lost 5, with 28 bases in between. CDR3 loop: CASSFWAPREATLGETQYF. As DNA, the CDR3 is TGTGCCAGCAGCTTTTGGGCGCCCAGGGAGGCTACCCTTGGGGAGACCCAGTACTTC.

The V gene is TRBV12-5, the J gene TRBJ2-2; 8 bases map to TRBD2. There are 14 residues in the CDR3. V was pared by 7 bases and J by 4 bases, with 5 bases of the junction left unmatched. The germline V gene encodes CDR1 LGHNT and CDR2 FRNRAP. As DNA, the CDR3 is TGTGCTAGTGCACCGGGGGGGCCCACCGGGGAGCTGTTTTTT. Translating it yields CASAPGGPTGELFF.

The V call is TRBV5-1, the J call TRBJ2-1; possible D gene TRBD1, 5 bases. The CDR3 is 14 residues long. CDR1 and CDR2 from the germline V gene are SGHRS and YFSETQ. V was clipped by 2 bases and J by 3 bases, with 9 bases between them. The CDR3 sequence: CASSFKDSYNEQFF. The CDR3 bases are TGCGCCAGCAGCTTTAAAGACAGCTACAATGAGCAGTTCTTC.

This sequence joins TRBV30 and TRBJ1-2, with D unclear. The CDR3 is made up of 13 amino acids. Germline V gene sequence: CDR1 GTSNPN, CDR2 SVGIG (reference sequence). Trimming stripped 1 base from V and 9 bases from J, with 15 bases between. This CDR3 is CAWSEAGLASYTF. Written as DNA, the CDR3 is TGTGCCTGGAGTGAGGCGGGATTGGCTAGCTACACCTTC.

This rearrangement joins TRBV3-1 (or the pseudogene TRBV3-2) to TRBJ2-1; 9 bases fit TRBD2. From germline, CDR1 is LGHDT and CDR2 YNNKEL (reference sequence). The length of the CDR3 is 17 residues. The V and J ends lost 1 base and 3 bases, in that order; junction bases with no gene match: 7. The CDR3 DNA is TGTGCCAGCAGCCAAGGGCCCGGGACTAGCTTCTACAATGAGCAGTTCTTC. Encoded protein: CASSQGPGTSFYNEQFF.

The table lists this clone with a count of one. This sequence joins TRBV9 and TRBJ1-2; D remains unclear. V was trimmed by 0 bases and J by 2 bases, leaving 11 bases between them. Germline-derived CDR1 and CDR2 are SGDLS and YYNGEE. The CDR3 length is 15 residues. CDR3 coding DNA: TGTGCCAGCAGCGTAGCCGCGTCCCTCAACTATGGCTACACCTTC. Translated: CASSVAASLNYGYTF.

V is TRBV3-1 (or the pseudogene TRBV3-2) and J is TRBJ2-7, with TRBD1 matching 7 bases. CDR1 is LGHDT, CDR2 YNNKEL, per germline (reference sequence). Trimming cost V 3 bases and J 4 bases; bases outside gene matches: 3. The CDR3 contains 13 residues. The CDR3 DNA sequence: TGTGCCAGCAGCCAGGGACAGACGTACGAGCAGTACTTC. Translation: CASSQGQTYEQYF.

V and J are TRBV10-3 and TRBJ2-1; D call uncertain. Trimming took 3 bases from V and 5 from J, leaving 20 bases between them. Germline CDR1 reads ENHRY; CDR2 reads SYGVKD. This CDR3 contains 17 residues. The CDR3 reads CAISEGRILQVDNEQFF. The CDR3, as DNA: TGTGCCATCAGTGAAGGTAGGATTCTGCAGGTTGACAATGAGCAGTTCTTC.

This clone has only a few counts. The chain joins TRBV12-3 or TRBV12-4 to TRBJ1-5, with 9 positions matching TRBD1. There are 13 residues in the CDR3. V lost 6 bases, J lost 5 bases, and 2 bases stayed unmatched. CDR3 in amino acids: CASSRTGDQPQHF. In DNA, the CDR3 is TGTGCCAGCAGCCGGACAGGGGATCAGCCCCAGCATTTT.

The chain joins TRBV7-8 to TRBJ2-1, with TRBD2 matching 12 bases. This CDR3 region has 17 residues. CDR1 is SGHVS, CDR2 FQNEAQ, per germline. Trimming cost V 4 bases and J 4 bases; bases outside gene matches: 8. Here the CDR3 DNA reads TGTGCCAGCAGCTCCTACCGGACTAGCGGGGAATACAATGAGCAGTTCTTC. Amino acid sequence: CASSSYRTSGEYNEQFF.

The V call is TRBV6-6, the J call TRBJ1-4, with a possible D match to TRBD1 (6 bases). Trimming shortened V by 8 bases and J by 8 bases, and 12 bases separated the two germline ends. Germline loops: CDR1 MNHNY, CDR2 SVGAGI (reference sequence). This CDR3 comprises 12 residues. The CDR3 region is CASFDRTEKLFF. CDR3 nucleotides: TGTGCCAGCTTCGACAGGACAGAAAAACTGTTTTTT.

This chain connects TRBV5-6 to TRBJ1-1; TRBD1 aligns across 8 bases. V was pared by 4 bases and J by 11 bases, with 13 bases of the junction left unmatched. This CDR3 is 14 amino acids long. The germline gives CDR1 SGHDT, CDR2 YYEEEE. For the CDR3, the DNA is TGTGCCAGCAGCCCGGATGGACAGGGCGTTGGGGCTTTCTTT. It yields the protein CASSPDGQGVGAFF. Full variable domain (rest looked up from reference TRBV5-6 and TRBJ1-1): DAGVTQSPTHLIKTRGQQVTLRCSPKSGHDTVSWYQQALGQGPQFIFQYYEEEERQRGNFPDRFSGHQFPNYSSELNVNALLLGDSALYLCASSPDGQGVGAFFGQGTRLTVV.

Here the CDR3 reads CASSAGTGTYNEQFF. DNA for the CDR3: TGTGCCAGCTCGGCCGGGACAGGGACCTACAATGAGCAGTTCTTC. The chain uses TRBV18 and TRBJ2-1; 9 bases fit TRBD1. Germline CDR1 reads KGHSH; CDR2 reads LQKENI. V shed 6 bases and J 2 bases; nucleotides not matched to a gene: 5. The CDR3 has 15 residues.

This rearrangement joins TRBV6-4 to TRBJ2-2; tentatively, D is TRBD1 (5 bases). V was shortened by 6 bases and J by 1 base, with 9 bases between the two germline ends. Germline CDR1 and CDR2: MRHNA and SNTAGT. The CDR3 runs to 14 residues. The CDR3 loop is CASRRGQNTGELFF. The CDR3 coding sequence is TGTGCCAGCAGACGAGGACAGAACACCGGGGAGCTGTTTTTT.

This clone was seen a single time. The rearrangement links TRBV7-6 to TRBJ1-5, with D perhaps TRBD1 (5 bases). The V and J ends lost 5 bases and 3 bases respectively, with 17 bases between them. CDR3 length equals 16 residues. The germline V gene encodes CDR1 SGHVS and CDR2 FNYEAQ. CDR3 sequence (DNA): TGTGCCAGCAGCCCGGGCGCGGGACGGATCAATCAGCCCCAGCATTTT. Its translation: CASSPGAGRINQPQHF.

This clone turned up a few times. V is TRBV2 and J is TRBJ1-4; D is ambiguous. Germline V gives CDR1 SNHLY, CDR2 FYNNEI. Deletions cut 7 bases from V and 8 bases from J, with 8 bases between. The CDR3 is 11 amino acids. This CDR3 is CASTVEEKLFF. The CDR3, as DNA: TGTGCCAGCACGGTAGAAGAAAAACTGTTTTTT.

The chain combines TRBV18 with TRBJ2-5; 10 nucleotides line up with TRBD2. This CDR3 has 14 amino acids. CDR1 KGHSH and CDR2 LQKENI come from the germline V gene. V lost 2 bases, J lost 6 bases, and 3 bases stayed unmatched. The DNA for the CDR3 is TGTGCCAGCTCACCATCTAGCGGGGGAAAGACCCAGTACTTC. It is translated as CASSPSSGGKTQYF.

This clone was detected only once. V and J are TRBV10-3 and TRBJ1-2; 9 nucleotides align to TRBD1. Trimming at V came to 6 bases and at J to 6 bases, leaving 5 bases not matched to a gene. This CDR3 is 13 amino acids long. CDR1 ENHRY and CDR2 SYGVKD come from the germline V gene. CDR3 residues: CAIRSGQGHGYTF. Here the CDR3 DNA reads TGTGCCATCAGATCAGGACAGGGGCATGGCTACACCTTC.

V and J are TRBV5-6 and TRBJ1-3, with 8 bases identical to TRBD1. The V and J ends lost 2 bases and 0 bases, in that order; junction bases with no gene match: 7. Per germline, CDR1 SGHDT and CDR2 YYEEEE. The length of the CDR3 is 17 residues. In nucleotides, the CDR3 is TGTGCCAGCAGCTTAGGGACAGGCCCGGCCTCTGGAAACACCATATATTTT. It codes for CASSLGTGPASGNTIYF. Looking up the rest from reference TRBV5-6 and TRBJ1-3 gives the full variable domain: DAGVTQSPTHLIKTRGQQVTLRCSPKSGHDTVSWYQQALGQGPQFIFQYYEEEERQRGNFPDRFSGHQFPNYSSELNVNALLLGDSALYLCASSLGTGPASGNTIYFGEGSWLTVV.